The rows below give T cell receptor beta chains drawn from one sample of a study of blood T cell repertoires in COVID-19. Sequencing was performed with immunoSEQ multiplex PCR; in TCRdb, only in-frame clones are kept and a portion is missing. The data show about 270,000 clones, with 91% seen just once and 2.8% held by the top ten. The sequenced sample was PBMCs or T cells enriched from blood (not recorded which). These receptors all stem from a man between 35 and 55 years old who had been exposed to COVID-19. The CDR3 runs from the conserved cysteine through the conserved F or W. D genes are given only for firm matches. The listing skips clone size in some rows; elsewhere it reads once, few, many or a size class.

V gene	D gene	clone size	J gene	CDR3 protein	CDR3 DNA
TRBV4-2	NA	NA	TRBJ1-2	CASSQEPQINYGYTF	TGTGCCAGCAGCCAAGAGCCACAGATTAACTATGGCTACACCTTC
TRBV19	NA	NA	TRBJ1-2	CASSIVEGTFGYGYTF	TGTGCCAGTAGTATAGTTGAGGGAACTTTTGGCTATGGCTACACCTTC
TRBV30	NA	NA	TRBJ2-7	CAWSGAPTVPYEQYF	TGTGCCTGGAGTGGAGCCCCTACGGTTCCCTACGAGCAGTACTTC
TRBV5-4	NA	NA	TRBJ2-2	CASSLVGPSGELFF	TGTGCCAGCAGCTTGGTGGGGCCGTCCGGGGAGCTGTTTTTT
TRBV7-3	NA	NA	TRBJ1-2	CASSPDRNYGYTF	TGTGCCAGCAGCCCGGACAGAAACTATGGCTACACCTTC
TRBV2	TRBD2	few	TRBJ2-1	CASRADLAGGYNEQFF	TGTGCCAGCAGGGCCGACCTAGCGGGAGGTTACAATGAGCAGTTCTTC
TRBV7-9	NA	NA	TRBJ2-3	CASRRASSTDTQYF	TGTGCCAGCAGGAGGGCATCTAGCACAGATACGCAGTATTTT
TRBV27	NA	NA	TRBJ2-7	CASSFGAYQYF	TGTGCCAGCAGTTTTGGGGCGTATCAGTACTTC
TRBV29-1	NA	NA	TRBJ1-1	CSVPGVAEAFF	TGCAGCGTTCCAGGGGTCGCTGAAGCTTTCTTT
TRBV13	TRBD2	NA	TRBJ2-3	CASSPLILAGVGSTDTQYF	TGTGCCAGCAGCCCCCTAATTCTAGCGGGAGTGGGGAGCACAGATACGCAGTATTTT
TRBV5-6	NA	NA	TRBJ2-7	CASSLVGGNEQYF	TGTGCCAGCAGCTTAGTTGGGGGCAACGAGCAGTACTTC
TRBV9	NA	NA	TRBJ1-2	CASSADYRGYTF	TGTGCCAGCAGCGCGGACTATCGGGGCTACACCTTC
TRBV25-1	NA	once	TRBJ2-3	CASSGGGVSTDTQYF	TGTGCCAGCTCAGGCGGCGGGGTTAGCACAGATACGCAGTATTTT
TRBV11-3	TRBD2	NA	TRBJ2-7	CASSPPVRGSSYEQYF	TGTGCCAGCAGCCCCCCGGTGCGCGGGAGCTCCTACGAGCAGTACTTC
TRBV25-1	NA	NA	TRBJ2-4	CASSEGQGGLAKNIQYF	TGTGCCAGCAGTGAGGGTCAAGGGGGTCTAGCCAAAAACATTCAGTACTTC
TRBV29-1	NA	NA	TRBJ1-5	CSVALTHSNQPQHF	TGCAGCGTTGCCCTGACACATAGCAATCAGCCCCAGCATTTT
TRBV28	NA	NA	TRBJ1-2	CASSTHGLNYGYTF	TGTGCCAGCAGTACCCACGGACTTAACTATGGCTACACCTTC
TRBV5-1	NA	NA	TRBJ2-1	CASSLEGVHNEQFF	TGCGCCAGCAGCTTGGAGGGGGTTCACAATGAGCAGTTCTTC
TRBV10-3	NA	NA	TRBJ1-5	CASGGDSNQPQHF	TGTGCCTCGGGGGGTGATAGCAATCAGCCCCAGCATTTT
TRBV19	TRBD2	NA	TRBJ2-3	CASRIAGDPDTQYF	TGTGCCAGTAGGATAGCGGGAGATCCCGATACGCAGTATTTT
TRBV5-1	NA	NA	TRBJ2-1	CASSHTPLATGILSTYNEQFF	TGCGCCAGCAGCCATACCCCTTTAGCTACGGGAATTTTAAGTACCTACAATGAGCAGTTCTTC
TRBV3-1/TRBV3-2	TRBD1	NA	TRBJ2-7	CASSQPLTGGRYEQYF	TGTGCCAGCAGCCAACCCCTGACAGGGGGTAGATACGAGCAGTACTTC
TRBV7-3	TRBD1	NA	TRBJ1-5	CASSATYRGPQHF	TGTGCCAGCAGCGCGACGTACAGGGGCCCCCAGCATTTT
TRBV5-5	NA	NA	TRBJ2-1	CASSAGPQVYNEQFF	TGTGCCAGCAGCGCGGGTCCACAAGTCTACAATGAGCAGTTCTTC
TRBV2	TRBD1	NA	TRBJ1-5	CASTAGGPQHF	TGTGCCAGCACGGCAGGGGGGCCCCAGCATTTT
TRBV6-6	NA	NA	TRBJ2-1	CASSLQALSSYNEQFF	TGTGCCAGCAGCTTGCAGGCCCTAAGCTCCTACAATGAGCAGTTCTTC
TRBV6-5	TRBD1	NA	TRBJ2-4	CASSLHGQGNIQYF	TGTGCCAGCAGCCTTCACGGACAGGGAAACATTCAGTACTTC
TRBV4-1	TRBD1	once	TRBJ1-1	CASSQADRGEAFF	TGCGCCAGCAGCCAGGCTGACAGGGGGGAAGCTTTCTTT
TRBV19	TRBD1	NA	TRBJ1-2	CASSSGGFYGYTF	TGTGCCAGTAGTTCAGGGGGGTTCTATGGCTACACCTTC
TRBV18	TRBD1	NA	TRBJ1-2	CASSLARDRGRNVRYTF	TGTGCCAGCTCCCTAGCCCGGGACAGGGGGCGCAACGTCCGCTACACCTTC
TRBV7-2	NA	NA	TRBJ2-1	CASSLVVGGLDNEQFF	TGTGCCAGCAGCTTAGTCGTAGGCGGGTTGGATAATGAGCAGTTCTTC
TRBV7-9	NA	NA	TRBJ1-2	CASSSVAGEGLYGYTF	TGTGCCAGCAGCTCGGTAGCAGGTGAAGGACTCTATGGCTACACCTTC
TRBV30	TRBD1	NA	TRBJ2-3	CAWAETGVWTDTQYF	TGTGCCTGGGCCGAGACAGGGGTGTGGACAGATACGCAGTATTTT
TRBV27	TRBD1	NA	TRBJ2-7	CASLALFPTGGGSYEQYF	TGTGCCAGCTTAGCCCTTTTTCCGACAGGGGGCGGTTCCTACGAGCAGTACTTC
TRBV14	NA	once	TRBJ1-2	CASSQTYQAQGYGYTF	TGTGCCAGCAGCCAAACCTATCAGGCTCAGGGTTATGGCTACACCTTC
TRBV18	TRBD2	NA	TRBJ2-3	CASSSGLVADTQYF	TGTGCCAGCTCATCCGGACTAGTTGCAGATACGCAGTATTTT
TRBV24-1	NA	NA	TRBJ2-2	CATSDYGTGDTGELFF	TGTGCCACCAGTGATTATGGGACTGGTGACACCGGGGAGCTGTTTTTT
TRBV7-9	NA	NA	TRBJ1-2	CASSLGPGDYGYTF	TGTGCCAGCAGCTTGGGTCCGGGAGACTATGGCTACACCTTC
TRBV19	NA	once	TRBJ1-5	CASSIDPQGLSNQPQHF	TGTGCCAGTAGTATAGATCCGCAGGGACTGAGCAATCAGCCCCAGCATTTT
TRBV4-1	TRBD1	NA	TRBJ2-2	CASSQGGTANTGELFF	TGCGCCAGCAGCCAAGGGGGGACAGCGAACACCGGGGAGCTGTTTTTT
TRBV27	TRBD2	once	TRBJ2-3	CASSSHSGSADTQYF	TGTGCCAGCAGTTCTCATAGCGGGAGTGCAGATACGCAGTATTTT
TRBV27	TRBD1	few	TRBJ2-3	CASSLFGQGATDTQYF	TGTGCCAGCAGTTTATTCGGACAGGGGGCTACAGATACGCAGTATTTT
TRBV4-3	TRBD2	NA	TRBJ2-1	CASSQDGSGRATEQFF	TGCGCCAGCAGCCAAGATGGTAGCGGGAGGGCCACTGAGCAGTTCTTC
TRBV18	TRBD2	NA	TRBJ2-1	CASSPTSGSTNEQFF	TGTGCCAGCTCACCGACTAGCGGGAGTACCAATGAGCAGTTCTTC
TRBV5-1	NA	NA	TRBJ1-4	CASSLGQPNEKLFF	TGCGCCAGCAGCTTGGGACAGCCTAATGAAAAACTGTTTTTT
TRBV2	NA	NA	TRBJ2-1	CASTTRTNFYNEQFF	TGTGCCAGCACTACTAGGACTAACTTTTACAATGAGCAGTTCTTC
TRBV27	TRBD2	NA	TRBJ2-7	CASKRAGVIDEQYF	TGTGCCAGCAAAAGGGCGGGAGTAATCGACGAGCAGTACTTC
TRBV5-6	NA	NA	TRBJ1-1	CASSLNQGTEAFF	TGTGCCAGCAGCTTGAATCAGGGCACTGAAGCTTTCTTT
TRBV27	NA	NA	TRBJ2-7	CASSPWALKSYEQYF	TGTGCCAGCAGTCCTTGGGCGTTAAAATCCTACGAGCAGTACTTC